This note documents a single T cell receptor (beta chain) sequence. Its antigen is undetermined. The germline gene is not matched at one end of the junction; a read error may be the cause. The record originates from a study of tumor-infiltrating lymphocytes in primary liver carcinoma. About the research overall: Between about 4 and 11 cm across, the tumors were all of stage T1-T3 N0M0.

Co-extracting RNA and DNA was done with about 18-33 mg of unsorted bulk tissue as input. Patients in the cohort were treatment-naive and living with chronic HBV infection. Overall study results and limits: Tumor-blood pairs (like tumor-adjacent pairs) overlapped less than tumor region pairs did. Against blood, tumors held a significantly higher top-250-clone fraction (p = 0.039).

From 450 to 550 ng total RNA, TCR beta cDNA was generated with a primer in the constant region. Slightly modified ARM-PCR served as the procedure for the TCR beta libraries. These libraries came from three rounds of nested multiplex PCR. Investigators reported that the first two PCR rounds, at 10 cycles each, used TRBV1-TRBV30 forward primers with a C-beta reverse primer. One entry per CDR3 protein, called by TCRdb with MiXCR from the multiplex PCR reads. Among approximately 80,000 distinct CDR3 sequences listed, approximately 70% were seen once. CDR3 length: 16 amino acids. The V gene's germline CDR1 is MNHNY and CDR2 SVGAGI (reference sequence).

This TCR was sampled from a man aged 35-49 years with primary liver carcinoma and hepatitis B virus infection. The chain carries TRBV6-6 and TRBJ1-5; the match to TRBD1 covers 7 bases. Input material: tumor-adjacent normal liver tissue. The CDR3 sequence is CASKTGTVVINQPHHF. CDR3 in DNA: TGTGCCAGCAAGACGGGGACAGTCGTTATCAATCAGCCCCATCATTTT.